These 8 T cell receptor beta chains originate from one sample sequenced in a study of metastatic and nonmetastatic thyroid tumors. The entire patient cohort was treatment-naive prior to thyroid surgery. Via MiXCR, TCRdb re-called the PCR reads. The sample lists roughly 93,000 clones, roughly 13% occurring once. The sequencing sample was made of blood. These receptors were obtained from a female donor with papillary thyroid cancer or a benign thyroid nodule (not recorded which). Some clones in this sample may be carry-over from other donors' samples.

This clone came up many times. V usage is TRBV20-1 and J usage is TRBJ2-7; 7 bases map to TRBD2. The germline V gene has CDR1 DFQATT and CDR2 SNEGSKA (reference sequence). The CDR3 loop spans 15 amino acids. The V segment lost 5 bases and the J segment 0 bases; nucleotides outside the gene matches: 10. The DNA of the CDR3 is TGCAGTGCTCTAAGACTAGCCCGACCCTCCTACGAGCAGTACTTC. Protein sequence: CSALRLARPSYEQYF.

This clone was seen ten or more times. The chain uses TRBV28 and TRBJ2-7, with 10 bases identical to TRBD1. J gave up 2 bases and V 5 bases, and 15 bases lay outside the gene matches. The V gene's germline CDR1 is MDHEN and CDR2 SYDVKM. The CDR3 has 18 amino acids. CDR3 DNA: TGTGCCAGCAGTGCCCTCATCGTGGGACAGGGGATTCCCTACGAGCAGTACTTC. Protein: CASSALIVGQGIPYEQYF.

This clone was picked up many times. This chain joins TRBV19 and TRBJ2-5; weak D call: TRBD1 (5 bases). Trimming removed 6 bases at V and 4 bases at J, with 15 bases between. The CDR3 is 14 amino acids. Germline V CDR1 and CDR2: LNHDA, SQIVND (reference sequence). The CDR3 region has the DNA TGTGCCAGTAGAGCTAGGGGTTCGCGAGAGACCCAGTACTTC. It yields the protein CASRARGSRETQYF.

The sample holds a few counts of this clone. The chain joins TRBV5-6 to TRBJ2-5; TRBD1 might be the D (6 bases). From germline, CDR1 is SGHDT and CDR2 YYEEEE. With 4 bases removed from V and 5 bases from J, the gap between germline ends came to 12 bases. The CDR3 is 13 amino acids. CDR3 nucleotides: TGTGCCAGCAGCGCCCAGGGGCGGGAGACCCAGTACTTC. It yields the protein CASSAQGRETQYF. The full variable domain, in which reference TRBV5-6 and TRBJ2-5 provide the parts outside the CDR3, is DAGVTQSPTHLIKTRGQQVTLRCSPKSGHDTVSWYQQALGQGPQFIFQYYEEEERQRGNFPDRFSGHQFPNYSSELNVNALLLGDSALYLCASSAQGRETQYFGPGTRLLVL.

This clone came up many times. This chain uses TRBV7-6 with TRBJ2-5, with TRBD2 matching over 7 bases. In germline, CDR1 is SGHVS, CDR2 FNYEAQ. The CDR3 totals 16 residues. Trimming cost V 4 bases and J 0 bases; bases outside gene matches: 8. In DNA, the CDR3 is TGTGCCAGCAGCTCCCGGGAGGAAGGGTACCAAGAGACCCAGTACTTC. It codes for CASSSREEGYQETQYF.

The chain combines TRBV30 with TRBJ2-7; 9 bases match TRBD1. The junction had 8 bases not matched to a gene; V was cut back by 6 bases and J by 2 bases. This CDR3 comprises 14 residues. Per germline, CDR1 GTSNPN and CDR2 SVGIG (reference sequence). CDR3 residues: CACRKTGGAYEQYF. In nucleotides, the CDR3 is TGTGCCTGTAGGAAGACAGGGGGGGCCTACGAGCAGTACTTC.

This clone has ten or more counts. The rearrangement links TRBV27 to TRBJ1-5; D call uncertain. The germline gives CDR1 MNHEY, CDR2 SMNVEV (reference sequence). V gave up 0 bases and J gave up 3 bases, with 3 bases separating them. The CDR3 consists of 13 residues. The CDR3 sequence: CASSLSINQPQHF. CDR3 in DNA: TGTGCCAGCAGTTTATCGATCAATCAGCCCCAGCATTTT.

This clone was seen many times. The CDR3 DNA reads TGTGCCAGCAGCTTAAGGGGACAGGGACGGGCAGATACGCAGTATTTT. Protein: CASSLRGQGRADTQYF. V is TRBV11-2 and J is TRBJ2-3, with 9 bases lining up with TRBD1. Germline V lookup: CDR1 SGHAT, CDR2 FQNNGV. The CDR3 runs 16 residues. V lost 2 bases, J lost 4 bases, and 7 bases stayed unmatched.